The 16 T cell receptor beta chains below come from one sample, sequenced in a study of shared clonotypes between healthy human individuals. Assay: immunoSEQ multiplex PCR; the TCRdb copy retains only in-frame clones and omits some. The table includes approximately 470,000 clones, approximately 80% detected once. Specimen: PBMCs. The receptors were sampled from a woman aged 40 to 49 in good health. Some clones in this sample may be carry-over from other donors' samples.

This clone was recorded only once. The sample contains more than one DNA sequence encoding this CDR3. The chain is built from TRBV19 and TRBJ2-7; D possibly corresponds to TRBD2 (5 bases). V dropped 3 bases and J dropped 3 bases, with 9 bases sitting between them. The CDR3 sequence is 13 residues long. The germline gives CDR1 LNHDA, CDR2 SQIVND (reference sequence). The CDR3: CASSIGGGYEQYF. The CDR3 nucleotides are TGTGCCAGTAGTATTGGCGGAGGCTACGAGCAGTACTTC.

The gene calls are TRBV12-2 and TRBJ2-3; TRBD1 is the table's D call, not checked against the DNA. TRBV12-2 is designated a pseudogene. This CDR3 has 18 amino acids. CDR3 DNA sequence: TGTGCAAGTCGCACTCCTAGAGGGACAGGCAAGGACCCAGATACGCAGTATTTT. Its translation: CASRTPRGTGKDPDTQYF.

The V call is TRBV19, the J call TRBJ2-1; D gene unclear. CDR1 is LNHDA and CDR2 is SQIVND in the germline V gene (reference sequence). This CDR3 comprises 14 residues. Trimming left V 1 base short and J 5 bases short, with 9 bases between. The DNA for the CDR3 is TGTGCCAGTAGTATAGTAGGCCCCCACAATGAGCAGTTCTTC. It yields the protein CASSIVGPHNEQFF.

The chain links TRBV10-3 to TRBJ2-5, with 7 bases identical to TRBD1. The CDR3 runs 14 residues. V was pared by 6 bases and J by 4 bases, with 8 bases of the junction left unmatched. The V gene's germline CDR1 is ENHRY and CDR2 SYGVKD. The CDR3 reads CAISTPDRVETQYF. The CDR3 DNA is TGTGCCATCAGCACTCCCGACAGGGTAGAGACCCAGTACTTC.

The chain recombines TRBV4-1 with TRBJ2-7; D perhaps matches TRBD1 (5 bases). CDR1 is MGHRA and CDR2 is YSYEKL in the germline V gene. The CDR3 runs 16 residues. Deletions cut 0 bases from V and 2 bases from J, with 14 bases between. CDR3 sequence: CASSQDRGRRPYEQYF. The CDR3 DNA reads TGCGCCAGCAGCCAAGATAGGGGTCGTAGGCCCTACGAGCAGTACTTC.

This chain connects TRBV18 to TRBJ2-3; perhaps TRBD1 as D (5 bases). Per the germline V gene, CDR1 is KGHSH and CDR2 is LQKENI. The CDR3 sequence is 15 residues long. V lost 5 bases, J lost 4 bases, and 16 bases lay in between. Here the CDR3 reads CASSFQGTAPDTQYF. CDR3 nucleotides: TGTGCCAGCTCATTCCAGGGTACCGCGCCAGATACGCAGTATTTT.

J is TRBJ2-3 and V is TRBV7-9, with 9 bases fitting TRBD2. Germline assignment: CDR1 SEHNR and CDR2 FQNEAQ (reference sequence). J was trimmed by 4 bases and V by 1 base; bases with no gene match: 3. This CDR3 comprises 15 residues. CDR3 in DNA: TGTGCCAGCAGCTTAGAGGGACTAGCTGCAGATACGCAGTATTTT. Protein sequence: CASSLEGLAADTQYF.

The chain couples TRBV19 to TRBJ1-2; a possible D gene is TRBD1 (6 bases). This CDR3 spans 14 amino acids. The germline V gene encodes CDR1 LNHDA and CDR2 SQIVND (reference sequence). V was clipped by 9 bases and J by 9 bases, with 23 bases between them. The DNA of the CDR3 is TGTGCCAGCAATGACAGGATCAAAAAAGGGAGCTACACCTTC. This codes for CASNDRIKKGSYTF.

CDR3 sequence (DNA): TGTGCCAGCAGTGGGACTAGCCGGACCGGGGAGCTGTTTTTT. This gives the protein CASSGTSRTGELFF. The chain carries TRBV2 and TRBJ2-2; 8 nucleotides agree with TRBD2. CDR3 length: 14 residues. The germline CDR1 and CDR2 sequences are SNHLY and FYNNEI. Trimming took 4 bases from V and 5 from J; bases not matched to a gene: 3.

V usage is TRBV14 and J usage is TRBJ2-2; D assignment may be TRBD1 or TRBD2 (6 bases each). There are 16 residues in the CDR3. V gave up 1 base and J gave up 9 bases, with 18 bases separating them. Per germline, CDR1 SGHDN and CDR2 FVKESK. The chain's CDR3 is CASSQGLGGFPRELFF. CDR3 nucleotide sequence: TGTGCCAGCAGCCAAGGTTTGGGGGGCTTCCCACGGGAGCTGTTTTTT.

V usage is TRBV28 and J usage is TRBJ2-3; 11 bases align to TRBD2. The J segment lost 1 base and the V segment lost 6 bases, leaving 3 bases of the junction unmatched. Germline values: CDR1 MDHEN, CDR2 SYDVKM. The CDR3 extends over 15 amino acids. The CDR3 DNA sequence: TGTGCCAGCAGATTACTAGCGGGAGGCACAGATACGCAGTATTTT. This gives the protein CASRLLAGGTDTQYF.

DNA for the CDR3: TGTGCCAGCAGCTTAGGGCAGGTGGAGGAAAAACTGTTTTTT. Encoded protein: CASSLGQVEEKLFF. The chain employs TRBV5-6 and TRBJ1-4; D is unclear. CDR3 length: 14 residues. Trimming took 2 bases from V and 8 from J, leaving 13 bases between them. Germline lookup yields CDR1 SGHDT and CDR2 YYEEEE.

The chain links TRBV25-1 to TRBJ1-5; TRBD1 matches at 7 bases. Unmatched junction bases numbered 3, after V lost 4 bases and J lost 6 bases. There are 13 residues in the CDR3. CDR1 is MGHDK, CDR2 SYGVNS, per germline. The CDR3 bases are TGTGCCAGCAGTGTAACAGGGGCTCAGCCCCAGCATTTT. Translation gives CASSVTGAQPQHF.

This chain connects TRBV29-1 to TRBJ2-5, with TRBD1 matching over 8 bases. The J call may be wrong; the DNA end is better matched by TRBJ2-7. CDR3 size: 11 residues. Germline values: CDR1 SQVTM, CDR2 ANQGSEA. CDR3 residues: CSVMTGDEQYF. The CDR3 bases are TGCAGCGTTATGACAGGGGACGAGCAGTACTTC.

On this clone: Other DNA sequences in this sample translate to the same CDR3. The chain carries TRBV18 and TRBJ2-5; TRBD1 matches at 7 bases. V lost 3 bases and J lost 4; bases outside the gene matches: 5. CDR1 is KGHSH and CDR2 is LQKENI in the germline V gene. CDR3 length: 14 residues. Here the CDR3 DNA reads TGTGCCAGCTCACCGCCAGACAGGGTAGAGACCCAGTACTTC. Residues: CASSPPDRVETQYF.

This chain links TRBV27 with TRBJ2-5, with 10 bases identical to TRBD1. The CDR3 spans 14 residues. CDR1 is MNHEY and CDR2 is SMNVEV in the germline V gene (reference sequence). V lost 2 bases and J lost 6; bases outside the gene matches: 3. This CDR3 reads CASSLGQGGKTQYF. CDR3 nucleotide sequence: TGTGCCAGCAGTTTAGGACAGGGGGGTAAGACCCAGTACTTC.